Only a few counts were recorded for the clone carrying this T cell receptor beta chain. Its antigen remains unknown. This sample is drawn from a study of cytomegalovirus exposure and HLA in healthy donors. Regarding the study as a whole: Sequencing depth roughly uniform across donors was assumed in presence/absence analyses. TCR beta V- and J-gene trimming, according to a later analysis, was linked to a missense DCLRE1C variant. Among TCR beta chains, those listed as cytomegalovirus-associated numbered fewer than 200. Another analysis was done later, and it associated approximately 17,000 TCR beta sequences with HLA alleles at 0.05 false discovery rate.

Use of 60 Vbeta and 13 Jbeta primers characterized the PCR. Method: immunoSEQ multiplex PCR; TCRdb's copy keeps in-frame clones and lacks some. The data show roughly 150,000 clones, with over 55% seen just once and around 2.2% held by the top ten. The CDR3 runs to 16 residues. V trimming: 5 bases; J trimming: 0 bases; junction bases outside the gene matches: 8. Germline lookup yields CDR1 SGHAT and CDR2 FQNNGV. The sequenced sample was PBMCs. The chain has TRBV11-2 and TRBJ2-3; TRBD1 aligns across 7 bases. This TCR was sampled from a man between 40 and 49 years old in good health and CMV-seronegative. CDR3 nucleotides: TGTGCCAGCAGCGCTCAAACAGGGGCTAGCACAGATACGCAGTATTTT. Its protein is CASSAQTGASTDTQYF.